This T cell receptor (beta chain) is drawn from a study of T-cell reconstitution after alpha-beta-depleted transplantation in children. Preparing the TCRbeta library involved the use of unique molecular identifiers. Each CDR3 protein gets one entry after TCRdb re-called the PCR reads with MiXCR. The sample carries about 280,000 distinct CDR3 sequences, approximately 10% recorded once. Overall study findings and caveats: The authors attributed T-cell counts and diversity one year after transplant mostly to newly produced T cells. Certain patients had high TCRbeta diversity at day 60, and it came from recipient T cells and thymic progenitors that survived. Several hundred expanded graft clones reportedly gave rise to the alpha-beta T cells present about two months after transplant.

V dropped 5 bases and J dropped 0 bases, with 15 bases sitting between them. This CDR3 has 16 amino acids. This clonotype was recorded many times. Antigen specificity is unknown. Here the sequenced sample was peripheral blood, taken 180 days after TCRalphabeta/CD19-depleted stem cell transplant. This receptor was obtained from a male patient aged 2 to 9 who had a stem cell transplant for chronic granulomatous disease, so the T cells may come from the graft donor. This rearrangement joins TRBV12-3 or TRBV12-4 to TRBJ2-3; D uncertain. Written as DNA, the CDR3 is TGTGCCAGCAGTCCCGCCCGGCGGCATAGCACAGATACGCAGTATTTT. Its protein is CASSPARRHSTDTQYF.